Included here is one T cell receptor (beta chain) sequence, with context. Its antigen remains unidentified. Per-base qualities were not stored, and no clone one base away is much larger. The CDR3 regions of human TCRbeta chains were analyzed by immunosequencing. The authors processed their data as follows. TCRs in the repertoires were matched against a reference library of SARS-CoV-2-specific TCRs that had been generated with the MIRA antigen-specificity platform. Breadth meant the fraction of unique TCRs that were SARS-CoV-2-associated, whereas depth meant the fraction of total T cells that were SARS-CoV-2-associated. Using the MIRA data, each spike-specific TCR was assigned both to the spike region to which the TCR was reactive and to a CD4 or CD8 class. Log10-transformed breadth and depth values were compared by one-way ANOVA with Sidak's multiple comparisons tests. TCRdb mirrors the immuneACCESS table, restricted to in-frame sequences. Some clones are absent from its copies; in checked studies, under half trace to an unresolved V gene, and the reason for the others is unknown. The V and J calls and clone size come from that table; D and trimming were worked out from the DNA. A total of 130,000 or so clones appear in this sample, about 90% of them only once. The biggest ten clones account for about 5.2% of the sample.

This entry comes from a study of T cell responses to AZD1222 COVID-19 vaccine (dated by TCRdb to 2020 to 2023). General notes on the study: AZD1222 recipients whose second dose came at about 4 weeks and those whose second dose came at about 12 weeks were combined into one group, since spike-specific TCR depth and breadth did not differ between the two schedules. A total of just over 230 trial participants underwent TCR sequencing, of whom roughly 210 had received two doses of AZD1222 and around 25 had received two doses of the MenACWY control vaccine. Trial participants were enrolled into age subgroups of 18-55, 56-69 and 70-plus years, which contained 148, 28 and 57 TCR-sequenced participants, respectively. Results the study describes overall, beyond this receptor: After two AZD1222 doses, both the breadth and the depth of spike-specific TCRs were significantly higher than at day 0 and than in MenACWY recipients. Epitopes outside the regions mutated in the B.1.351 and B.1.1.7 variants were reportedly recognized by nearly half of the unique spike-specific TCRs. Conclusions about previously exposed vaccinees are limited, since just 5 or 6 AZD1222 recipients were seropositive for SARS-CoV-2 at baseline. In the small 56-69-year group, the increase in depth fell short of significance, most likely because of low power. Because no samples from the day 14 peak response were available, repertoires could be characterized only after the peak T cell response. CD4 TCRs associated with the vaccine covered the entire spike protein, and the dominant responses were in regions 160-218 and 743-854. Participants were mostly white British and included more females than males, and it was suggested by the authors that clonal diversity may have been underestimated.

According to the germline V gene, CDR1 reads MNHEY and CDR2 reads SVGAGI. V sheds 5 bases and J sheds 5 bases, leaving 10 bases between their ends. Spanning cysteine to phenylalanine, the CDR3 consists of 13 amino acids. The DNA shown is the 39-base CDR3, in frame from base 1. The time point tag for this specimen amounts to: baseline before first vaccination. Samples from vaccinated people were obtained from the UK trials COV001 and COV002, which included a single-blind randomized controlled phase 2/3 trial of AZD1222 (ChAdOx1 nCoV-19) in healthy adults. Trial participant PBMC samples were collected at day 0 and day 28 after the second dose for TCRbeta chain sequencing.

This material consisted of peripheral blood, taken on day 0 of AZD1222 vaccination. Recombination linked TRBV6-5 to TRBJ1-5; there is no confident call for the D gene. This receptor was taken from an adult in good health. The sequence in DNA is TGTGCCAGCAGTCAGGAGAGAGATCAGCCCCAGCATTTT. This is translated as CASSQERDQPQHF.